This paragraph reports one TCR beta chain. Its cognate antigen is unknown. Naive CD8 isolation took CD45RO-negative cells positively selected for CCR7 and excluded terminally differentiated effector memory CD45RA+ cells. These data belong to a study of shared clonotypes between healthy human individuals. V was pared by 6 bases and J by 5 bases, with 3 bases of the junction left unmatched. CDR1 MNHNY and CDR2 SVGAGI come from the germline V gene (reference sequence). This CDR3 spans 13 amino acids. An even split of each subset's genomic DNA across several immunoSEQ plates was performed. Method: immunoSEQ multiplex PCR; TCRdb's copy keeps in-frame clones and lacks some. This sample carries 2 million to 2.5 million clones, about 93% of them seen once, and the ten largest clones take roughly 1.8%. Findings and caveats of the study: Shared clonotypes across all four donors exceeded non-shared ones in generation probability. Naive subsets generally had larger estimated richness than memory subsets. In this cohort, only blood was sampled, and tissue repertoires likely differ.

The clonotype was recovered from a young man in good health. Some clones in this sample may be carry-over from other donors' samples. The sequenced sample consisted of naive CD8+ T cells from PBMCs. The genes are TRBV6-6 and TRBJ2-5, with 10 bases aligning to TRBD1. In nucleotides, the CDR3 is TGTGCCAGCAGGGGGACAGGGGATGAGACCCAGTACTTC. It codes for CASRGTGDETQYF.